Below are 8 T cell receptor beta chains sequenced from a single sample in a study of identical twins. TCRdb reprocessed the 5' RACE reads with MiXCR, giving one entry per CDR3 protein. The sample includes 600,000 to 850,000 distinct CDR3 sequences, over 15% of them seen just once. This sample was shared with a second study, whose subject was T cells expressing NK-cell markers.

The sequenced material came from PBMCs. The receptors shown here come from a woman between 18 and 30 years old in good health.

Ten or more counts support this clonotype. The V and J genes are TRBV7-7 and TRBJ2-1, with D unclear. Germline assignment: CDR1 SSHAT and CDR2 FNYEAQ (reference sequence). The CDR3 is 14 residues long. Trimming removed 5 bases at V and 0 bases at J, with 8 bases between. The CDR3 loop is CASSPRGSYNEQFF. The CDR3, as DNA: TGTGCCAGCAGCCCTAGAGGCTCCTACAATGAGCAGTTCTTC. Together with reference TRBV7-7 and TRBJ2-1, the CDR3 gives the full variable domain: GAGVSQSPRYKVTKRGQDVTLRCDPISSHATLYWYQQALGQGPEFLTYFNYEAQPDKSGLPSDRFSAERPEGSISTLTIQRTEQRDSAMYRCASSPRGSYNEQFFGPGTRLTVL.

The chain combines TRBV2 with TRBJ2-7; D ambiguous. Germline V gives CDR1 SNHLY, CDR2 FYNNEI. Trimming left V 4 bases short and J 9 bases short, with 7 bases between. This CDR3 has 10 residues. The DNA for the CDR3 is TGTGCCAGCAGTGTAGACGTGCAGTACTTC. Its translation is CASSVDVQYF.

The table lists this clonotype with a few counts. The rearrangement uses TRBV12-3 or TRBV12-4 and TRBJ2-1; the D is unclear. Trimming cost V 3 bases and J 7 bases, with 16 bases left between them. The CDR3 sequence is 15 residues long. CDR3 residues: CASSFGTSLGNEQFF. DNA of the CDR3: TGTGCCAGCAGTTTCGGCACCTCCCTTGGAAATGAGCAGTTCTTC.

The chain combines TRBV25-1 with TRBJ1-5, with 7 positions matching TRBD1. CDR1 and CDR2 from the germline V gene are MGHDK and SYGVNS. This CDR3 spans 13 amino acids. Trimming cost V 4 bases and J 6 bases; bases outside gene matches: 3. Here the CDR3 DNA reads TGTGCCAGCAGTGGAGGGGGCGTTCAGCCCCAGCATTTT. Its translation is CASSGGGVQPQHF.

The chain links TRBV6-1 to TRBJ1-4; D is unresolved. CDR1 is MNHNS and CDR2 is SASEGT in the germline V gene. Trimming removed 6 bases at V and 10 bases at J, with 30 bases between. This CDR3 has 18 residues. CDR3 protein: CASSTLSASKVVVRKLFF. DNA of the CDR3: TGTGCCAGCAGCACCTTGTCCGCGTCAAAAGTTGTAGTCCGAAAACTGTTTTTT.

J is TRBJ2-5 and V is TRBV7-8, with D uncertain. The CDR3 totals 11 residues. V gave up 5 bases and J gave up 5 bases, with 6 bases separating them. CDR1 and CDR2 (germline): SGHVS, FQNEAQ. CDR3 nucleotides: TGTGCCAGCAGCCCCTTCGAGACCCAGTACTTC. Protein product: CASSPFETQYF. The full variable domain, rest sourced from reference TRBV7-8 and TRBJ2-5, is GAGVSQSPRYKVAKRGQDVALRCDPISGHVSLFWYQQALGQGPEFLTYFQNEAQLDKSGLPSDRFFAERPEGSVSTLKIQRTQQEDSAVYLCASSPFETQYFGPGTRLLVL.

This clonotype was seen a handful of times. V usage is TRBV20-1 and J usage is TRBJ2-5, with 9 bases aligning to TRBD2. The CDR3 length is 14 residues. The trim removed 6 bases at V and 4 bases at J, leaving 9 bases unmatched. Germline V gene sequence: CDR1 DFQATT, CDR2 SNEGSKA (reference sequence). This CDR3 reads CSANSGGQRETQYF. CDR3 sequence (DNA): TGCAGTGCAAACAGCGGGGGGCAGCGAGAGACCCAGTACTTC.

The CDR3: CASQLRVAQPQHF. CDR3 nucleotide sequence: TGCGCCAGCCAACTCAGGGTGGCCCAGCCCCAGCATTTT. The chain uses TRBV5-1 and TRBJ1-5; D is possibly TRBD1 (5 bases). V was clipped by 7 bases and J by 7 bases, with 15 bases between them. This CDR3 spans 13 amino acids. Germline CDR1 and CDR2: SGHRS and YFSETQ. The whole variable domain, remainder taken from reference TRBV5-1 and TRBJ1-5, is KAGVTQTPRYLIKTRGQQVTLSCSPISGHRSVSWYQQTPGQGLQFLFEYFSETQRNKGNFPGRFSGRQFSNSRSEMNVSTLELGDSALYLCASQLRVAQPQHFGDGTRLSIL.